The 12 T cell receptor beta chains below all came from one sample that was sequenced in a study of shared clonotypes between healthy human individuals. Clones were read by immunoSEQ multiplex PCR, and TCRdb kept only the in-frame ones, dropping some. Seen here are roughly 1,500,000 clones, about 98% observed once, and the top ten hold roughly 0.45%. The sample taken for sequencing was naive CD4+ T cells sorted from blood. Subset here: CD45RA+ positively selected. Receptors originate from a young man in good health.

The V gene is TRBV2, the J gene TRBJ2-7, with TRBD1 as a possible D gene (5 bases). The CDR3 sequence is 11 residues long. Trimming pared 7 bases from V and 3 bases from J, leaving 7 bases between. Germline CDR1 is SNHLY and CDR2 is FYNNEI. The CDR3 nucleotides are TGTGCCAGCACAGGGTTCTACGAGCAGTACTTC. Translation gives CASTGFYEQYF.

This sequence joins TRBV18 and TRBJ2-2; tentative D call: TRBD2 (6 bases). V was cut by 4 bases and J by 6 bases, with 18 bases left in between. Germline loops: CDR1 KGHSH, CDR2 LQKENI. This CDR3 is 16 amino acids long. CDR3 sequence: CASSRSTRPTPGELFF. In DNA, the CDR3 is TGTGCCAGCTCACGGTCGACTAGGCCTACCCCCGGGGAGCTGTTTTTT.

The V and J genes are TRBV5-1 and TRBJ1-1, with 8 bases aligning to TRBD1. Germline V gives CDR1 SGHRS, CDR2 YFSETQ. V was clipped by 5 bases and J by 1 base; unmatched bases: 7. CDR3 length equals 15 residues. The CDR3 DNA follows: TGCGCCAGCAGGACAGGGGTCCCGGGGAACACTGAAGCTTTCTTT. It translates to CASRTGVPGNTEAFF.

With regard to this clone: Distinct nucleotide sequences in the sample also encode this CDR3. The CDR3 loop is CASSLGQGISYEQYF. The CDR3 DNA sequence: TGTGCCAGCAGCTTAGGACAGGGGATCTCCTACGAGCAGTACTTC. The V and J genes are TRBV7-9 and TRBJ2-7; TRBD1 matches at 8 bases. This CDR3 has 15 residues. Trimming took 1 base from V and 0 from J; bases not matched to a gene: 2. Germline V CDR1 and CDR2: SEHNR, FQNEAQ (reference sequence). Full variable domain (outside the CDR3, taken from reference TRBV7-9 and TRBJ2-7): DTGVSQNPRHKITKRGQNVTFRCDPISEHNRLYWYRQTLGQGPEFLTYFQNEAQLEKSRLLSDRFSAERPKGSFSTLEIQRTEQGDSAMYLCASSLGQGISYEQYFGPGTRLTVT.

The genes are TRBV7-8 and TRBJ2-5; the D gene is possibly TRBD2 (6 bases). The germline gives CDR1 SGHVS, CDR2 FQNEAQ. Trimming shortened V by 4 bases and J by 5 bases, and 20 bases separated the two germline ends. The CDR3 sequence is 16 residues long. CDR3 sequence reads: CASSSPGLPPGETQYF. The CDR3 DNA reads as TGTGCCAGCAGCTCGCCGGGACTTCCACCTGGGGAGACCCAGTACTTC.

Note on this clone: The sample has other DNA sequences that encode this CDR3 too. This chain joins TRBV5-1 and TRBJ2-2; the D gene is possibly TRBD1 (7 bases). Trimming took off 2 bases at V and 4 bases at J, with 12 bases between the two ends. The germline V gene has CDR1 SGHRS and CDR2 YFSETQ. The CDR3 totals 15 residues. CDR3 region: CASSLAGGITGELFF. The CDR3, as DNA: TGCGCCAGCAGCTTAGCAGGGGGGATCACCGGGGAGCTGTTTTTT.

V usage is TRBV10-1 and J usage is TRBJ2-7, with 7 bases matching TRBD1. Germline assignment: CDR1 WNHNN and CDR2 SYGVQD (reference sequence). The CDR3 has 13 amino acids. After removal of 9 bases from V and 0 bases from J, the junction contained 5 bases not matched to a gene. The CDR3 DNA is TGCGCCAGGGGACAGCCGACCTCCTACGAGCAGTACTTC. Protein product: CARGQPTSYEQYF.

The gene calls are TRBV6-1 and TRBJ2-1; unclear D gene. The V and J ends lost 6 bases and 6 bases respectively, with 3 bases between them. Per germline, CDR1 MNHNS and CDR2 SASEGT. The CDR3 sequence is 10 residues long. CDR3 sequence reads: CASRVNEQFF. In DNA form, the CDR3 reads TGTGCCAGCAGGGTCAATGAGCAGTTCTTC.

CDR3: CASSPPLGRGVYGYTF. DNA for the CDR3: TGTGCCAGCAGTCCTCCCTTGGGAAGGGGAGTCTACGGCTACACCTTC. V gene TRBV28 combines with J gene TRBJ1-2; TRBD1 might be the D (5 bases). CDR1 is MDHEN, CDR2 SYDVKM, per germline. The CDR3 runs 16 residues. Trimming took off 5 bases at V and 8 bases at J, with 24 bases between the two ends.

The rearrangement links TRBV9 to TRBJ2-2; possibly TRBD2 for D (6 bases). CDR3 length equals 17 residues. Germline assignment: CDR1 SGDLS and CDR2 YYNGEE. V shed 0 bases and J shed 3 bases, with 15 bases lying between them. The CDR3: CASSVATSLRYTGELFF. DNA for the CDR3: TGTGCCAGCAGCGTAGCTACTAGCCTCAGATACACCGGGGAGCTGTTTTTT.

This chain joins TRBV14 and TRBJ2-3, with a tentative D call TRBD1 (5 bases). Trimming pared 0 bases from V and 6 bases from J, leaving 10 bases between. CDR1 SGHDN and CDR2 FVKESK come from the germline V gene. There are 14 residues in the CDR3. The CDR3 spells CASSQEGRLDTQYF. The CDR3, as DNA: TGTGCCAGCAGCCAAGAGGGGCGTCTGGATACGCAGTATTTT.

The chain uses TRBV30 and TRBJ1-1; D is unresolved. This CDR3 has 14 residues. V dropped 0 bases and J dropped 4 bases, with 12 bases sitting between them. Germline V CDR1 and CDR2: GTSNPN, SVGIG (reference sequence). CDR3 DNA sequence: TGTGCCTGGAGTGTGGGAGGGTTTGGCACTGAAGCTTTCTTT. This codes for CAWSVGGFGTEAFF. Complete variable domain (other parts from reference TRBV30 and TRBJ1-1): SQTIHQWPATLVQPVGSPLSLECTVEGTSNPNLYWYRQAAGRGLQLLFYSVGIGQISSEVPQNLSASRPQDRQFILSSKKLLLSDSGFYLCAWSVGGFGTEAFFGQGTRLTVV.